A selection of T cell receptor beta chains follows, all from one sample in a study of blood T cell repertoires in COVID-19. Assay: immunoSEQ multiplex PCR; the TCRdb copy retains only in-frame clones and omits some. Of 120,000 to 150,000 clones listed, approximately 86% were seen once; the top ten hold around 5.4%. Sequencing was done on a sample of peripheral blood. The receptors shown here come from a human donor in a cohort sampled during active COVID-19. Both conserved end residues are part of each CDR3. Fields, in order: J gene, V gene, clone size, D gene, CDR3 DNA, CDR3 protein. D genes are given only for firm matches. Part of the rows lack a size; the others show once, few, many or a class for expanded clones.

J gene: TRBJ1-5; V gene: TRBV5-6; clone size: -; D gene: -; CDR3 DNA: TGTGCCAGCAGCTTCGGGGGGGGGCGAAGGAGCAATCAGCCCCAGCATTTT; CDR3 protein: CASSFGGGRRSNQPQHF
J gene: TRBJ2-3; V gene: TRBV27; clone size: once; D gene: TRBD2; CDR3 DNA: TGTGCCAGCAGTAAGCGGGGGATCACAGATACGCAGTATTTT; CDR3 protein: CASSKRGITDTQYF
J gene: TRBJ1-3; V gene: TRBV18; clone size: -; D gene: -; CDR3 DNA: TGTGCCAGCTCACCAACCGGCAGCGCTAGCTCTGGAAACACCATATATTTT; CDR3 protein: CASSPTGSASSGNTIYF
J gene: TRBJ2-7; V gene: TRBV19; clone size: few; D gene: -; CDR3 DNA: TGTGCCAGTAGTATAGATCTGGGAGACTACGAGCAGTACTTC; CDR3 protein: CASSIDLGDYEQYF
J gene: TRBJ2-3; V gene: TRBV6-5; clone size: -; D gene: -; CDR3 DNA: TGTGCCAGCAGTCCGCAGATATATAGCACAGATACGCAGTATTTT; CDR3 protein: CASSPQIYSTDTQYF
J gene: TRBJ2-5; V gene: TRBV5-4; clone size: -; D gene: -; CDR3 DNA: TGTGCCAGCAGCCAAAAACAGGGTCGGGAGACCCAGTACTTC; CDR3 protein: CASSQKQGRETQYF
J gene: TRBJ2-2; V gene: TRBV6-1; clone size: -; D gene: -; CDR3 DNA: TGTGCCAGCAGTGAGAAACAGGGTGGTAGCACCGGGGAGCTGTTTTTT; CDR3 protein: CASSEKQGGSTGELFF
J gene: TRBJ2-7; V gene: TRBV4-1; clone size: -; D gene: -; CDR3 DNA: TGCGCCAGCAGCCAAGCCCTTCCCTACGAGCAGTACTTC; CDR3 protein: CASSQALPYEQYF
J gene: TRBJ2-1; V gene: TRBV5-5; clone size: -; D gene: -; CDR3 DNA: TGTGCCAGCAGCTTGCAGGGCAGGGGCACAAACAATGAGCAGTTCTTC; CDR3 protein: CASSLQGRGTNNEQFF
J gene: TRBJ2-1; V gene: TRBV9; clone size: -; D gene: TRBD1; CDR3 DNA: TGTGCCAGCAGCGCCAAGACAGGGGGGTACAATGAGCAGTTCTTC; CDR3 protein: CASSAKTGGYNEQFF
J gene: TRBJ1-3; V gene: TRBV11-2; clone size: -; D gene: TRBD1; CDR3 DNA: TGTGCCAGCAGCCTTGGCCCGGCAGGGGGTGGAAACACCATATATTTT; CDR3 protein: CASSLGPAGGGNTIYF
J gene: TRBJ1-2; V gene: TRBV19; clone size: -; D gene: -; CDR3 DNA: TGTGCCAGTAGGAATATTGGCCCGGGAGCCGACCCTAACTATGGCTACACCTTC; CDR3 protein: CASRNIGPGADPNYGYTF
J gene: TRBJ1-4; V gene: TRBV10-2; clone size: once; D gene: -; CDR3 DNA: TGCGCCAGCACCGAACTCCCAGGATTAGGGGTTAATGAAAAACTGTTTTTT; CDR3 protein: CASTELPGLGVNEKLFF
J gene: TRBJ2-5; V gene: TRBV28; clone size: once; D gene: TRBD2; CDR3 DNA: TGTGCCAGCAGCCCTAGCGGGATTGAGACCCAGTACTTC; CDR3 protein: CASSPSGIETQYF
J gene: TRBJ2-3; V gene: TRBV2; clone size: once; D gene: TRBD2; CDR3 DNA: TGTGCCAGCAGTGGAACCCCCTGGACTAGCGGGGGGGCAGATACGCAGTATTTT; CDR3 protein: CASSGTPWTSGGADTQYF
J gene: TRBJ2-2; V gene: TRBV9; clone size: once; D gene: TRBD2; CDR3 DNA: TGTGCCAGCAGCGTAGGGCTTAGCGGGGGTACCGGGGAGCTGTTTTTT; CDR3 protein: CASSVGLSGGTGELFF
J gene: TRBJ2-2; V gene: TRBV11-2; clone size: -; D gene: TRBD2; CDR3 DNA: TGTGCCAGCAGCTTATGGGTAGCGGGAGTTGGGGAGCTGTTTTTT; CDR3 protein: CASSLWVAGVGELFF
J gene: TRBJ1-4; V gene: TRBV28; clone size: -; D gene: TRBD1; CDR3 DNA: TGTGCCAGCAGCACAGGGGGTCCCTTGGAAAAACTGTTTTTT; CDR3 protein: CASSTGGPLEKLFF
J gene: TRBJ1-2; V gene: TRBV2; clone size: -; D gene: TRBD1; CDR3 DNA: TGTGCCAGCGCGGGACCGGGACAGGGGGCGAGAGGCTACACCTTC; CDR3 protein: CASAGPGQGARGYTF
J gene: TRBJ2-5; V gene: TRBV3-1/TRBV3-2; clone size: few; D gene: TRBD1; CDR3 DNA: TGTGCCAGCAGCCAACACGGGACAGGGCTCGCCGAGACCCAGTACTTC; CDR3 protein: CASSQHGTGLAETQYF
J gene: TRBJ1-2; V gene: TRBV28; clone size: -; D gene: -; CDR3 DNA: TGTGCCAGCCGGACAGTACGGACTAACTATGGCTACACCTTC; CDR3 protein: CASRTVRTNYGYTF
J gene: TRBJ2-1; V gene: TRBV7-3; clone size: -; D gene: -; CDR3 DNA: TGTGCCAGCAGCCTCCCGCCGGGCAATGAGCAGTTCTTC; CDR3 protein: CASSLPPGNEQFF
J gene: TRBJ1-1; V gene: TRBV19; clone size: many; D gene: TRBD1; CDR3 DNA: TGTGCCAGTAGTATAGCCAGGGGGAGAGACCCGAGGGCTGAAGCTTTCTTT; CDR3 protein: CASSIARGRDPRAEAFF
J gene: TRBJ2-7; V gene: TRBV18; clone size: -; D gene: TRBD1; CDR3 DNA: TGTGCCAGCTCCGCACCCGCATTCTACGGGACAGGGAGTTACGAGCAGTACTTC; CDR3 protein: CASSAPAFYGTGSYEQYF
J gene: TRBJ2-3; V gene: TRBV12-5; clone size: -; D gene: TRBD2; CDR3 DNA: TGTGCTAGTGGCCTTAGCGGGGGGGCAGGAGATACGCAGTATTTT; CDR3 protein: CASGLSGGAGDTQYF
J gene: TRBJ2-4; V gene: TRBV10-1; clone size: once; D gene: -; CDR3 DNA: TGCGCCAGCAGTGAGGGACTAGGGGGGGGGATTCAGTACTTC; CDR3 protein: CASSEGLGGGIQYF
J gene: TRBJ1-1; V gene: TRBV7-2; clone size: -; D gene: -; CDR3 DNA: TGTGCCAGCAGCATACAGCAGAACACTGAAGCTTTCTTT; CDR3 protein: CASSIQQNTEAFF
J gene: TRBJ1-2; V gene: TRBV9; clone size: once; D gene: TRBD1; CDR3 DNA: TGTGCCAGCAGCGCCATGACAGGGGTATTCTATGGCTACACCTTC; CDR3 protein: CASSAMTGVFYGYTF
J gene: TRBJ1-4; V gene: TRBV6-2/TRBV6-3; clone size: -; D gene: TRBD1; CDR3 DNA: TGTGCCAGCAGCTCGGACAGGGGTAGGCGGCAAAAACTGTTTTTT; CDR3 protein: CASSSDRGRRQKLFF
J gene: TRBJ1-3; V gene: TRBV7-8; clone size: -; D gene: -; CDR3 DNA: TGTGCCAGCAGCTTAGGGAGGACAGCTAGAGGAGGAAACACCATATATTTT; CDR3 protein: CASSLGRTARGGNTIYF
J gene: TRBJ1-1; V gene: TRBV7-9; clone size: -; D gene: -; CDR3 DNA: TGTGCCAGCAGCTTAGTTGGTTCTCGGGGGGACACTGAAGCTTTCTTT; CDR3 protein: CASSLVGSRGDTEAFF
J gene: TRBJ2-3; V gene: TRBV7-9; clone size: -; D gene: TRBD2; CDR3 DNA: TGTGCCAGCAGCTTAGACCACAGCGGGATCGACACAGATACGCAGTATTTT; CDR3 protein: CASSLDHSGIDTDTQYF
J gene: TRBJ1-2; V gene: TRBV3-1/TRBV3-2; clone size: -; D gene: TRBD1; CDR3 DNA: TGTGCCAGCAGCGGCAGGGTCCCAGGACAGGGTTTAGGTGGCTACACCTTC; CDR3 protein: CASSGRVPGQGLGGYTF
J gene: TRBJ2-5; V gene: TRBV28; clone size: -; D gene: TRBD1; CDR3 DNA: TGTGCCAGCAGCCAGGGGACAGGGGCGTGGGAGACCCAGTACTTC; CDR3 protein: CASSQGTGAWETQYF
J gene: TRBJ1-2; V gene: TRBV6-5; clone size: -; D gene: TRBD1; CDR3 DNA: TGTGCCAGCAGAGGGGACAGGGGGCATCATGGCTACACCTTC; CDR3 protein: CASRGDRGHHGYTF
J gene: TRBJ2-3; V gene: TRBV7-7; clone size: -; D gene: TRBD2; CDR3 DNA: TGTGCCAGCAGCTTGGGGACTAGTCGGGCAGATACGCAGTATTTT; CDR3 protein: CASSLGTSRADTQYF
J gene: TRBJ2-1; V gene: TRBV5-1; clone size: -; D gene: TRBD1; CDR3 DNA: TGCGCCAGCAGCTTGGCGGGACAGGGGTCCTACAATGAGCAGTTCTTC; CDR3 protein: CASSLAGQGSYNEQFF
J gene: TRBJ2-3; V gene: TRBV18; clone size: -; D gene: TRBD2; CDR3 DNA: TGTGCCAGCTCATTCCGGGGACTAGACGTCACAGATACGCAGTATTTT; CDR3 protein: CASSFRGLDVTDTQYF